This T cell receptor (beta chain) derives from a study of long-term antiretroviral therapy in people with HIV. A v3.0 immunoSEQ assay was performed at survey level. Using immunoSEQ multiplex PCR, the repertoire was profiled, and TCRdb retains in-frame clones only, with some absent. The table lists tens of thousands of clones, roughly nine tenths of them singletons. This CDR3 has 14 residues. Germline V CDR1 and CDR2: SNHLY, FYNNEI. V shed 10 bases, J shed 6 bases, and the junction held 11 bases outside the gene matches. As to this clone: The antigen is unknown.

Study-level findings and limits: There were no data on ART adherence, viral resistance or therapy changes, a gap that limits inferences about post-ART repertoire changes.

The chain employs TRBV2 and TRBJ1-4, with 7 bases matching TRBD1. Sequenced here: unsorted PBMCs, sampled 3.1 years after starting antiretroviral therapy. This clonotype originated in a man between 18 and 29 years old with HIV. CDR3 nucleotides: TGTGCCACCTACCCGGGACAGCGGGATGAAAAACTGTTTTTT. It is translated as CATYPGQRDEKLFF.